The 26 T cell receptor beta chains reported below all come from one sample, sequenced in a study of blood T cells in healthy people across ages. The use of a sample-barcoded 5' primer and a J-beta primer mix characterized a second PCR of about 6 to 11 cycles. In TCRdb, the 5' RACE reads were re-called with MiXCR into one record per CDR3 protein. The table lists approximately 800,000 distinct CDR3 sequences, about 25% of them singletons. Separately, the same data were catalogued under a study of T cells of mothers and their children.

What was sequenced was blood. The receptors shown here come from a boy younger than 18 in good health.

This clonotype came up a few times. The V and J genes are TRBV29-1 and TRBJ1-2; 7 positions match TRBD1. The CDR3 spans 13 residues. J was trimmed by 8 bases and V by 3 bases; bases with no gene match: 9. The germline gives CDR1 SQVTM, CDR2 ANQGSEA. CDR3 nucleotides: TGCAGCGTTGATACAGGGGTGATTGAAGGCTACACCTTC. Translated: CSVDTGVIEGYTF. The complete variable domain, with remaining parts taken from reference TRBV29-1 and TRBJ1-2, reads SAVISQKPSRDICQRGTSLTIQCQVDSQVTMMFWYRQQPGQSLTLIATANQGSEATYESGFVIDKFPISRPNLTFSTLTVSNMSPEDSSIYLCSVDTGVIEGYTFGSGTRLTVV.

The chain joins TRBV12-3 or TRBV12-4 to TRBJ1-5; D is uncertain. This CDR3 is built from 15 residues. V was pared by 5 bases and J by 3 bases, with 14 bases between. CDR3 sequence reads: CASSHLGGANQPQHF. The CDR3 nucleotides are TGTGCCAGCAGTCACTTAGGCGGAGCCAATCAGCCCCAGCATTTT.

This rearrangement joins TRBV19 to TRBJ2-3; D is possibly TRBD2 (6 bases). The CDR3 contains 14 residues. Trimming cost V 3 bases and J 4 bases, with 11 bases left between them. The germline CDR1 and CDR2 sequences are LNHDA and SQIVND (reference sequence). In DNA, the CDR3 is TGTGCCAGTAGTATTGACGGGAGTGCAGATACGCAGTATTTT. The encoded protein is CASSIDGSADTQYF.

To note about this clonotype: At one end the junction does not follow the germline gene, possibly because of a read error. The CDR3 is CSVLGQNTETFF. The CDR3 region has the DNA TGCAGCGTTCTCGGACAGAACACTGAAACTTTCTTT. The V call is TRBV29-1, the J call TRBJ1-1; a possible D gene is TRBD1 (6 bases). The CDR3 is made up of 12 amino acids. Germline CDR1 reads SQVTM; CDR2 reads ANQGSEA.

CDR3 region: CASSLWSGETQYF. The CDR3 DNA reads as TGCGCCAGCAGCTTGTGGTCGGGCGAGACCCAGTACTTC. The chain uses TRBV5-1 and TRBJ2-1; D is undetermined. TRBJ2-5 explains the end of the DNA better; the J call may be wrong. The CDR3 spans 13 residues. The germline gives CDR1 SGHRS, CDR2 YFSETQ.

The CDR3 loop reads CASSLAISGGLYNEQFF. In nucleotides, the CDR3 is TGCGCCAGCAGCTTGGCCATATCGGGGGGGCTCTACAATGAGCAGTTCTTC. The chain combines TRBV5-1 with TRBJ2-1; 8 nucleotides line up with TRBD2. This CDR3 spans 17 amino acids. The ends lost 0 bases at V and 3 bases at J; junction bases unmatched: 8. Germline-derived CDR1 and CDR2 are SGHRS and YFSETQ.

The chain is built from TRBV20-1 and TRBJ2-7; possible D gene TRBD2, 6 bases. V was cut by 0 bases and J by 0 bases, with 15 bases left in between. This CDR3 has 16 residues. The germline V gene encodes CDR1 DFQATT and CDR2 SNEGSKA (reference sequence). CDR3 residues: CSARDRPGVSSYEQYF. In nucleotides, the CDR3 is TGCAGTGCTAGAGATAGGCCGGGGGTGAGCTCCTACGAGCAGTACTTC.

The chain combines TRBV20-1 with TRBJ2-4; 9 bases line up with TRBD2. The trim removed 3 bases at V and 6 bases at J, leaving 3 bases unmatched. In germline, CDR1 is DFQATT, CDR2 SNEGSKA (reference sequence). The CDR3 sequence is 13 residues long. The CDR3 nucleotides are TGCAGTGCTAGTTTAGCGGGAGTAAACATTCAGTACTTC. Encoded protein: CSASLAGVNIQYF.

This chain joins TRBV2 and TRBJ2-2; D uncertain. V dropped 2 bases and J dropped 4 bases, with 11 bases sitting between them. The CDR3 contains 15 residues. Germline assignment: CDR1 SNHLY and CDR2 FYNNEI. Here the CDR3 DNA reads TGTGCCAGCAGTGAACCCCCCGGTGGCACCGGGGAGCTGTTTTTT. Its translation is CASSEPPGGTGELFF. Full variable domain (missing parts from reference TRBV2 and TRBJ2-2): EPEVTQTPSHQVTQMGQEVILRCVPISNHLYFYWYRQILGQKVEFLVSFYNNEISEKSEIFDDQFSVERPDGSNFTLKIRSTKLEDSAMYFCASSEPPGGTGELFFGEGSRLTVL.

This clonotype appeared a few times. The CDR3 DNA sequence: TGCAGCGTTCTGGCGGGTGATGAAAAACTGTTTTTT. It codes for CSVLAGDEKLFF. The chain joins TRBV29-1 to TRBJ1-4; no reliable D call. The length of the CDR3 is 12 residues. V lost 5 bases to trimming and J lost 6 bases, with 10 bases between them. Germline CDR1 is SQVTM and CDR2 is ANQGSEA.

This chain links TRBV12-3 or TRBV12-4 with TRBJ2-2, with unresolved D. There are 13 residues in the CDR3. Trimming removed 1 base from V and 3 bases from J, with 3 bases in between. CDR3 protein: CASSLEYTGELFF. The CDR3 DNA is TGTGCCAGCAGTTTAGAATACACCGGGGAGCTGTTTTTT.

This clonotype has ten or more counts. V usage is TRBV7-8 and J usage is TRBJ2-3; 8 bases match TRBD1. The CDR3 has 12 residues. V lost 4 bases, J lost 6 bases, and 0 bases stayed unmatched. CDR1 SGHVS and CDR2 FQNEAQ come from the germline V gene. The CDR3 loop is CASSWTGDTQYF. CDR3 coding DNA: TGTGCCAGCAGCTGGACAGGGGATACGCAGTATTTT. The full variable domain, its missing parts supplied by reference TRBV7-8 and TRBJ2-3, is GAGVSQSPRYKVAKRGQDVALRCDPISGHVSLFWYQQALGQGPEFLTYFQNEAQLDKSGLPSDRFFAERPEGSVSTLKIQRTQQEDSAVYLCASSWTGDTQYFGPGTRLTVL.

The rearrangement joins TRBV20-1 to TRBJ1-6, with D possibly being TRBD1 (6 bases). Trimming removed 0 bases from V and 6 bases from J, with 9 bases in between. The CDR3 consists of 14 residues. Germline-derived CDR1 and CDR2 are DFQATT and SNEGSKA (reference sequence). The CDR3 region has the DNA TGCAGTGCTAGAGACTACAGGGTTAATTCACCCCTCCACTTT. This gives the protein CSARDYRVNSPLHF.

Only a few counts were recorded for this clonotype. DNA for the CDR3: TGTGCCAGCAGTGCCCGAATCAGGGACACCGGGGAGCTGTTTTTT. Translating it yields CASSARIRDTGELFF. The chain recombines TRBV2 with TRBJ2-2; maybe TRBD1 (5 bases). The CDR3 totals 15 residues. The germline gives CDR1 SNHLY, CDR2 FYNNEI. Trimming stripped 4 bases from V and 3 bases from J, with 12 bases between.

This clonotype was seen repeatedly, ten times or more. The genes are TRBV18 and TRBJ2-7; 7 bases agree with TRBD1. CDR1 is KGHSH and CDR2 is LQKENI in the germline V gene. V gave up 8 bases and J gave up 4 bases; unmatched junction bases: 8. This CDR3 has 13 residues. CDR3 residues: CASSPPQGYEQYF. Written as DNA, the CDR3 is TGTGCCAGCAGCCCCCCACAGGGGTACGAGCAGTACTTC. Together with reference TRBV18 and TRBJ2-7, the CDR3 gives the full variable domain: NAGVMQNPRHLVRRRGQEARLRCSPMKGHSHVYWYRQLPEEGLKFMVYLQKENIIDESGMPKERFSAEFPKEGPSILRIQQVVRGDSAAYFCASSPPQGYEQYFGPGTRLTVT.

This clonotype was counted a few times. This rearrangement joins TRBV7-9 to TRBJ1-2, with a weak D call TRBD1 (5 bases). Per germline, CDR1 SEHNR and CDR2 FQNEAQ (reference sequence). The ends were cut back, 9 bases at V and 5 bases at J, with 19 bases in the middle. This CDR3 comprises 14 residues. The CDR3 region is CASSSGDGLYGYTF. In nucleotides, the CDR3 is TGTGCCAGTAGTTCTGGGGACGGGTTATATGGCTACACCTTC.

V is TRBV12-3 or TRBV12-4 and J is TRBJ1-1; no reliable D call. This CDR3 is built from 14 residues. V lost 2 bases and J lost 3, with 10 bases in between. This CDR3 reads CASSLRVMDTEAFF. The DNA for the CDR3 is TGTGCCAGCAGTTTAAGGGTTATGGACACTGAAGCTTTCTTT.

V and J are TRBV4-2 and TRBJ1-4; D is possibly TRBD1 (6 bases). In germline, CDR1 is LGHNA, CDR2 YNFKEQ. The CDR3 is 16 residues long. V dropped 1 base and J dropped 8 bases, with 17 bases sitting between them. For the CDR3, the DNA is TGTGCCAGCAGCCAAGGGGGGCTACAGGGTTTAGAAAAACTGTTTTTT. Its translation: CASSQGGLQGLEKLFF.

V usage is TRBV7-2 and J usage is TRBJ2-1, with D unclear. From germline, CDR1 is SGHTA and CDR2 FQGNSA. V shed 5 bases and J shed 9 bases, with 17 bases lying between them. The CDR3 has 14 residues. CDR3 region: CASSPLLGVSEQFF. CDR3 nucleotides: TGTGCCAGCAGCCCCCTCCTCGGCGTGAGTGAGCAGTTCTTC.

The rearrangement links TRBV7-2 to TRBJ2-1; TRBD2 aligns across 13 bases. Germline CDR1 SGHTA, CDR2 FQGNSA. Germline trimming cut 5 bases from V and 9 bases from J; bases unmatched to any gene: 7. The CDR3 covers 15 residues. The CDR3 DNA reads TGTGCCAGCAGCAAACTAGCGGGAGGGCGGGGTGAGCAGTTCTTC. Amino acid sequence: CASSKLAGGRGEQFF.

V gene TRBV15 combines with J gene TRBJ2-4; tentatively, D is TRBD2 (6 bases). Germline V gives CDR1 LNHNV, CDR2 YYDKDF (reference sequence). This CDR3 has 16 residues. Trimming shortened V by 3 bases and J by 9 bases, and 21 bases separated the two germline ends. The CDR3 DNA reads as TGTGCCACCAGCAGTTCTCACTCGGGGGATAAGGTCATTCAGTACTTC. Translated: CATSSSHSGDKVIQYF.

Only a few counts were recorded for this clonotype. The chain is built from TRBV7-9 and TRBJ2-1; 9 bases match TRBD2. Germline V lookup: CDR1 SEHNR, CDR2 FQNEAQ (reference sequence). The junction had 8 bases not matched to a gene; V was cut back by 4 bases and J by 7 bases. The CDR3 contains 15 residues. The CDR3 protein is CASSYAGGGANEQFF. CDR3 nucleotides: TGTGCCAGCAGCTATGCAGGCGGGGGGGCGAATGAGCAGTTCTTC.

The gene calls are TRBV5-6 and TRBJ1-2, with no clear D. Germline CDR1 is SGHDT and CDR2 is YYEEEE. The CDR3 totals 15 residues. V lost 2 bases, J lost 4 bases, and 15 bases lay in between. This CDR3 is CASSFEDSTPYGYTF. CDR3 DNA sequence: TGTGCCAGCAGCTTCGAGGACTCAACCCCCTATGGCTACACCTTC. Full variable domain (outside the CDR3, taken from reference TRBV5-6 and TRBJ1-2): DAGVTQSPTHLIKTRGQQVTLRCSPKSGHDTVSWYQQALGQGPQFIFQYYEEEERQRGNFPDRFSGHQFPNYSSELNVNALLLGDSALYLCASSFEDSTPYGYTFGSGTRLTVV.

This clonotype appeared a single time. The J gene is TRBJ2-7, the V gene TRBV5-5, with 7 bases aligning to TRBD2. Trimming at V came to 2 bases and at J to 4 bases, leaving 9 bases not matched to a gene. CDR1 and CDR2 from the germline V gene are SGHKS and YYEKEE (reference sequence). This CDR3 has 15 amino acids. CDR3 DNA: TGTGCCAGCAGCTTCGCGGGGGTCCAAGTGTACGAGCAGTACTTC. It encodes CASSFAGVQVYEQYF.

The J gene is TRBJ2-7, the V gene TRBV19; D perhaps matches TRBD1 (6 bases). Trimming took off 9 bases at V and 2 bases at J, with 11 bases between the two ends. From germline, CDR1 is LNHDA and CDR2 SQIVND (reference sequence). The CDR3 length is 12 residues. This CDR3 reads CASGPGAYEQYF. The CDR3 DNA follows: TGTGCCAGCGGCCCAGGGGCCTACGAGCAGTACTTC.

This clonotype was detected only a few times. The J gene is TRBJ2-7, the V gene TRBV12-3 or TRBV12-4, with TRBD2 matching 9 bases. With V trimmed by 7 bases and J by 1 base, 2 bases remained unmatched. The CDR3 runs to 13 residues. The CDR3 sequence is CASTLAGSYEQYF. DNA of the CDR3: TGTGCCAGCACCCTAGCGGGATCCTACGAGCAGTACTTC.